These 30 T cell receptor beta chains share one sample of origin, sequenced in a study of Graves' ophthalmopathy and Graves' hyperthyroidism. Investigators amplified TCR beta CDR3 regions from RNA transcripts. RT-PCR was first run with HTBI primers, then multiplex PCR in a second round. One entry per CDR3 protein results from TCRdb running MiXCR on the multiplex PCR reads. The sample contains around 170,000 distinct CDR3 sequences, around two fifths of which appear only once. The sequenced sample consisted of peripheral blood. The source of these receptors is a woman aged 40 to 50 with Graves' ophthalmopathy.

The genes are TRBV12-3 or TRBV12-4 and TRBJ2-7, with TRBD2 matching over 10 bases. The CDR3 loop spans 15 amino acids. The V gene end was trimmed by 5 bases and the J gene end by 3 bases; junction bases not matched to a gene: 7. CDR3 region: CASSRQGLADYEQYF. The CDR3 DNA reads TGTGCCAGCAGTCGACAAGGACTAGCGGACTACGAGCAGTACTTC.

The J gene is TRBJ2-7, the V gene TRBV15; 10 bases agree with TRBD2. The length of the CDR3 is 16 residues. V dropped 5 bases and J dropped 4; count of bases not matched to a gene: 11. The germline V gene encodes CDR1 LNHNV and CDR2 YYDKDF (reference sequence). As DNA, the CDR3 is TGTGCCACCAGCCTAGGAGGTGGGACTAGCGCGTACGAGCAGTACTTC. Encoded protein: CATSLGGGTSAYEQYF.

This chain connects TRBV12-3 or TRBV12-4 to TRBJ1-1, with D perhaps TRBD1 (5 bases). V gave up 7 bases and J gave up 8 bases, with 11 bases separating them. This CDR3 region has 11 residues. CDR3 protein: CASTEGREAFF. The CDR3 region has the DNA TGTGCCAGCACCGAGGGGAGGGAAGCTTTCTTT.

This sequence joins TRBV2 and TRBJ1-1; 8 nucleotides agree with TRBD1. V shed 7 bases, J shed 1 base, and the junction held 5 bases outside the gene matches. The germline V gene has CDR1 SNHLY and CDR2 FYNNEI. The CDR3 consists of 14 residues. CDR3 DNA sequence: TGTGCCAGCAACGCAGGACAGGGGAACACTGAAGCTTTCTTT. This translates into CASNAGQGNTEAFF.

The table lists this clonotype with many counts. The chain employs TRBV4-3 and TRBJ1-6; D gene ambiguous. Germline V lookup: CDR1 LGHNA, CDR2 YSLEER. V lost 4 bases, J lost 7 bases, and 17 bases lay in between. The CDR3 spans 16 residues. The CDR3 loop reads CASSLSIGSANSPLHF. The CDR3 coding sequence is TGCGCCAGCAGCCTTAGTATTGGCAGTGCGAATTCACCCCTCCACTTT.

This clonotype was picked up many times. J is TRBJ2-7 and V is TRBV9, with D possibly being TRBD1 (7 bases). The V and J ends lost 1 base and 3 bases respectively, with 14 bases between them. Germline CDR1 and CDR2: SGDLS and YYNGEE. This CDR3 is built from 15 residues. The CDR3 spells CASSVMSGGNYEQYF. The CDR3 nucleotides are TGTGCCAGCAGCGTAATGTCAGGGGGGAACTACGAGCAGTACTTC.

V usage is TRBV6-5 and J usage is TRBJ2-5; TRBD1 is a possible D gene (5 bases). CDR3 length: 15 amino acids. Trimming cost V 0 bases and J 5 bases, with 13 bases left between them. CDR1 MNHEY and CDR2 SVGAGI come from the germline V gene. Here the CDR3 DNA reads TGTGCCAGCAGTTACTCGAAAGGGGCAAGGGAGACCCAGTACTTC. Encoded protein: CASSYSKGARETQYF.

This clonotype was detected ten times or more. The CDR3 region is CASSQDTLYEQYF. In DNA, the CDR3 is TGCGCCAGCAGCCAAGACACCCTTTACGAGCAGTACTTC. This sequence joins TRBV4-1 and TRBJ2-7; the D is unclear. The CDR3 sequence is 13 residues long. V was pared by 0 bases and J by 4 bases, with 7 bases between. Germline values: CDR1 MGHRA, CDR2 YSYEKL.

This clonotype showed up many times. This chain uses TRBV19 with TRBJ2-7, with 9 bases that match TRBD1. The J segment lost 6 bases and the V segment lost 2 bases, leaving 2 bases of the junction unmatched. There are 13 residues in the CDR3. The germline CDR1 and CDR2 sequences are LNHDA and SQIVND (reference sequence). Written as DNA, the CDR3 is TGTGCCAGTAGTATAACAGGGGGCGGCGAGCAGTACTTC. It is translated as CASSITGGGEQYF.

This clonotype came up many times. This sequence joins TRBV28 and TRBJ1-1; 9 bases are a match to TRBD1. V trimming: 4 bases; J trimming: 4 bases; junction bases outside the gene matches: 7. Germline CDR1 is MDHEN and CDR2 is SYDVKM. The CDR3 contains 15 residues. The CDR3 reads CASSSGTGLVTEAFF. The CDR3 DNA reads TGTGCCAGCAGTTCCGGGACAGGGCTGGTCACTGAAGCTTTCTTT.

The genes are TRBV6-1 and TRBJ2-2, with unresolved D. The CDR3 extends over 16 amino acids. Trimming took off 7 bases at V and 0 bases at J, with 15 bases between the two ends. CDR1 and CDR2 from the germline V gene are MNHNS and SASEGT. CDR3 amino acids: CASTRRYSPNTGELFF. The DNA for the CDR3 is TGTGCCAGCACCCGAAGGTATAGTCCGAACACCGGGGAGCTGTTTTTT.

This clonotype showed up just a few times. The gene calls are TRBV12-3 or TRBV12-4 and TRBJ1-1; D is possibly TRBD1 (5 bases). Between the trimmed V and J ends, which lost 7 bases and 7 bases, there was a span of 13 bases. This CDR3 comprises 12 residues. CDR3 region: CASNRGQSEAFF. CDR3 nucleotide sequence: TGTGCCAGCAACCGAGGACAAAGTGAAGCTTTCTTT.

The CDR3 loop reads CATSDRDYGYTF. As DNA, the CDR3 is TGTGCCACCAGTGACAGGGACTATGGCTACACCTTC. The J gene is TRBJ1-2, the V gene TRBV24-1; tentative D call: TRBD1 (5 bases). Trimming stripped 4 bases from V and 3 bases from J, with 5 bases between. Germline V gene lookup returns CDR1 KGHDR and CDR2 SFDVKD. The CDR3 consists of 12 residues.

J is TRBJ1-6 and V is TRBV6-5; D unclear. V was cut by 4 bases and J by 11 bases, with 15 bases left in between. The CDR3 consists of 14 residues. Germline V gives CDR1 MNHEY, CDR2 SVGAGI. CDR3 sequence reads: CASSFGLPGAPLHF. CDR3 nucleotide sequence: TGTGCCAGCAGTTTCGGCCTCCCTGGGGCACCCCTCCACTTT.

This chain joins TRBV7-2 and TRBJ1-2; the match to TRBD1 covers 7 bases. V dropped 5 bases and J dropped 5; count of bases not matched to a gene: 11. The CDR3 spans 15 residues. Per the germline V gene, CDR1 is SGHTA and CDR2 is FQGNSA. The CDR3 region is CASSNTRGTGYGYTF. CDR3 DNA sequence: TGTGCCAGCAGCAATACCAGGGGGACCGGTTATGGCTACACCTTC.

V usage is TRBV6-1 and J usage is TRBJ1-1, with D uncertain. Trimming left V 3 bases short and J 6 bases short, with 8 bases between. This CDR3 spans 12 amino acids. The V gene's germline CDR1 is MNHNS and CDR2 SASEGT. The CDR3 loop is CASSDTRAEAFF. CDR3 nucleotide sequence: TGTGCCAGCAGTGACACTCGGGCTGAAGCTTTCTTT.

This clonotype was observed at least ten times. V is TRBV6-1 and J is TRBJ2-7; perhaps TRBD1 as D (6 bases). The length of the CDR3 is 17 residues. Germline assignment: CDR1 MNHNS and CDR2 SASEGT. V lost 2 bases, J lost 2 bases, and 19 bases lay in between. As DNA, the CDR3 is TGTGCCAGCAGTGAATATCCTGCGGGCAGGGGAACCTACGAGCAGTACTTC. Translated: CASSEYPAGRGTYEQYF.

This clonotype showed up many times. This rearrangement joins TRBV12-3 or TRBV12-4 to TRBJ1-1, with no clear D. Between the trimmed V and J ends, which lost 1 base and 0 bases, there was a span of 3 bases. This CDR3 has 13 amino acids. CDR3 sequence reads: CASSLEMNTEAFF. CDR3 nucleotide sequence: TGTGCCAGCAGTTTAGAGATGAACACTGAAGCTTTCTTT.

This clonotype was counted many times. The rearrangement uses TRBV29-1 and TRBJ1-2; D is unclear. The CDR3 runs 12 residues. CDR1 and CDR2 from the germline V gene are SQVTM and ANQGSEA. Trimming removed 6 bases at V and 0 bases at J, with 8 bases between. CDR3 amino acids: CSVDKPNYGYTF. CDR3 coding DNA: TGCAGCGTCGACAAACCTAACTATGGCTACACCTTC.

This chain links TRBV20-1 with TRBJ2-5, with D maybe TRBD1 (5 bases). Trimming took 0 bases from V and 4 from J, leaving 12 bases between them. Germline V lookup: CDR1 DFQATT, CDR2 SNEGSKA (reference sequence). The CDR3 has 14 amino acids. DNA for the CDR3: TGCAGTGCTAGAGATCGACAGATAGGAGAGACCCAGTACTTC. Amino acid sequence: CSARDRQIGETQYF.

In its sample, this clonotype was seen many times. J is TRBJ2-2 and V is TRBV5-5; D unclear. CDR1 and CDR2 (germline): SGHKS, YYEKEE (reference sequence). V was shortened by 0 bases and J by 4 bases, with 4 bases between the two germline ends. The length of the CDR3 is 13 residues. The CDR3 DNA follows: TGTGCCAGCAGCTTGGCCTTCACCGGGGAGCTGTTTTTT. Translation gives CASSLAFTGELFF.

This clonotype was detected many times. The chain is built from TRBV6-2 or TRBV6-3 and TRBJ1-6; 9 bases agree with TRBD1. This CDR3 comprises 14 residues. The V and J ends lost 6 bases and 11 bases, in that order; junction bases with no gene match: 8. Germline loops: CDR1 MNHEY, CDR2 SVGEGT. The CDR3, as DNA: TGTGCCAGCAGCCAGGGACAGGGCTTTACACCCCTCCACTTT. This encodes CASSQGQGFTPLHF.

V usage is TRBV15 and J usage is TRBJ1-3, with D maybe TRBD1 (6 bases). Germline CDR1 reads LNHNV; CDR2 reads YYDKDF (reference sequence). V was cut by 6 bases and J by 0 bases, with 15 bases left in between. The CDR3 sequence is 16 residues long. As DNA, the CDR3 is TGTGCCACCAGGGAACCTGGACAGTCCTCTGGAAACACCATATATTTT. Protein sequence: CATREPGQSSGNTIYF. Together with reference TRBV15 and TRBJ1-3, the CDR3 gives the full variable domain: DAMVIQNPRYQVTQFGKPVTLSCSQTLNHNVMYWYQQKSSQAPKLLFHYYDKDFNNEADTPDNFQSRRPNTSFCFLDIRSPGLGDTAMYLCATREPGQSSGNTIYFGEGSWLTVV.

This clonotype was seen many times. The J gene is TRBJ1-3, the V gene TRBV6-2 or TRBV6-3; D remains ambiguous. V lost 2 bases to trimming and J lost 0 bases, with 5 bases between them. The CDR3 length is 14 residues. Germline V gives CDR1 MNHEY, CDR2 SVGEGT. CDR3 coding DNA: TGTGCCAGCAGTTACGACATCTCTGGAAACACCATATATTTT. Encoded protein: CASSYDISGNTIYF.

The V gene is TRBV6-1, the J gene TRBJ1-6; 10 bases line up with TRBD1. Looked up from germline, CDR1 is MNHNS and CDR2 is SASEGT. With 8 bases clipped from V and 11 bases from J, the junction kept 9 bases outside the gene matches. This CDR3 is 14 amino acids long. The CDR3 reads CASGSGTGVPPLHF. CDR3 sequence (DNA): TGTGCCAGCGGCTCCGGGACAGGGGTACCACCCCTCCACTTT.

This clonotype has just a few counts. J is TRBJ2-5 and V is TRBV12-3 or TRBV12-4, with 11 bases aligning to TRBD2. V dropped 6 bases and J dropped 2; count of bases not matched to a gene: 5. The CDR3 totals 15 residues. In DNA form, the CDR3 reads TGTGCCAGCAGATTGGGACTAGCGGAACAAGAGACCCAGTACTTC. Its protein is CASRLGLAEQETQYF.

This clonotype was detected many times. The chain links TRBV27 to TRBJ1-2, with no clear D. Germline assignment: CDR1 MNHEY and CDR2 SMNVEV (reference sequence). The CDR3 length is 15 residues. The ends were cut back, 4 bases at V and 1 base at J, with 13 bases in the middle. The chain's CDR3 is CASSSPAVGNYGYTF. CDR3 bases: TGTGCCAGCAGTTCCCCCGCCGTGGGTAACTATGGCTACACCTTC.

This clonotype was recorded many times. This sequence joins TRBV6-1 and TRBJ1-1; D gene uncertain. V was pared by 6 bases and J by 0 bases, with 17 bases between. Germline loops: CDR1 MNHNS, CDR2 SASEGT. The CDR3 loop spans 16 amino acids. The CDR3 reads CASSSRPIDMNTEAFF. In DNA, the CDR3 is TGTGCCAGCAGCTCACGCCCGATCGACATGAACACTGAAGCTTTCTTT.

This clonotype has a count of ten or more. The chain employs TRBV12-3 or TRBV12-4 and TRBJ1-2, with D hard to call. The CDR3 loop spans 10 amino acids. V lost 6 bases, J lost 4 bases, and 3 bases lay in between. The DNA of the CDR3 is TGTGCCAGCAGCCGCTATGGCTACACCTTC. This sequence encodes CASSRYGYTF.

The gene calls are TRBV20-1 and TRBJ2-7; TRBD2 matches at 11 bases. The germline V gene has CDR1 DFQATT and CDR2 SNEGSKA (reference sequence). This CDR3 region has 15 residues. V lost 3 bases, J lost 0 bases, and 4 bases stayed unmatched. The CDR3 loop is CSASGSGGDSYEQYF. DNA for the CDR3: TGCAGTGCTAGCGGTAGCGGGGGGGACTCCTACGAGCAGTACTTC.